Listed here are 18 T cell receptor beta chains from one sample, sequenced in a study of T-cell memory formation after mild COVID-19. TCRdb recomputed calls from the 5' RACE reads with MiXCR, one row per CDR3 protein. The table includes more than 250,000 distinct CDR3 sequences, 16% detected once. The source material was PBMCs or a T cell subset sorted from them (not recorded which). The source is a man aged 18 to 30 who had mild COVID-19 (a few samples of this study predate the infection). Cell type and time point are not known.

This clonotype was detected a few times. This chain joins TRBV5-1 and TRBJ1-4, with 9 bases that match TRBD1. With 5 bases clipped from V and 6 bases from J, the junction kept 11 bases outside the gene matches. The V gene's germline CDR1 is SGHRS and CDR2 YFSETQ. The CDR3 runs 16 residues. The DNA of the CDR3 is TGCGCCAGCAGTTCAACGTTGGGACAGGGATATGAAAAACTGTTTTTT. It codes for CASSSTLGQGYEKLFF.

The J gene is TRBJ1-1, the V gene TRBV3-1; maybe TRBD1 (5 bases). CDR3 length equals 14 residues. Trimming pared 2 bases from V and 5 bases from J, leaving 12 bases between. The germline V gene has CDR1 LGHDT and CDR2 YNNKEL (reference sequence). The CDR3 DNA is TGTGCCAGCAGCCAACCTACTCGGGGGACTGAAGCTTTCTTT. The encoded protein is CASSQPTRGTEAFF.

The J gene is TRBJ1-4, the V gene TRBV9; 8 bases line up with TRBD1. CDR3 length: 13 residues. J lost 10 bases, V lost 7 bases, and 9 bases had no gene match. From germline, CDR1 is SGDLS and CDR2 YYNGEE. In DNA, the CDR3 is TGTGCCAGCGGCGAATTAGACAGGGGAAAACTGTTTTTT. It translates to CASGELDRGKLFF.

Ten or more counts support this clonotype. The V call is TRBV7-9, the J call TRBJ2-7; D not certain. V was cut by 3 bases and J by 4 bases, with 10 bases left in between. CDR1 is SEHNR and CDR2 is FQNEAQ in the germline V gene (reference sequence). This CDR3 spans 13 amino acids. CDR3 region: CASSLQSSYEQYF. In DNA, the CDR3 is TGTGCCAGCAGCTTGCAGTCTTCTTACGAGCAGTACTTC.

This clonotype was observed a few times. The chain combines TRBV20-1 with TRBJ2-1, with 8 bases that match TRBD2. Germline V lookup: CDR1 DFQATT, CDR2 SNEGSKA (reference sequence). The length of the CDR3 is 13 residues. CDR3 residues: CSLERGTYNEQFF. The CDR3 DNA is TGCAGCTTAGAGCGGGGGACCTACAATGAGCAGTTCTTC.

The chain has TRBV7-3 and TRBJ2-2; D may correspond to TRBD1 or TRBD2 (5 bases each). V dropped 6 bases and J dropped 5 bases, with 10 bases sitting between them. CDR1 SGHTA and CDR2 FQGTGA come from the germline V gene. The CDR3 loop spans 13 amino acids. CDR3 nucleotides: TGTGCCAGCAGTGTCGGGGCGACCGGGGAGCTGTTTTTT. Residues: CASSVGATGELFF. Together with reference TRBV7-3 and TRBJ2-2, the CDR3 gives the full variable domain: GAGVSQTPSNKVTEKGKYVELRCDPISGHTALYWYRQSLGQGPEFLIYFQGTGAADDSGLPNDRFFAVRPEGSVSTLKIQRTERGDSAVYLCASSVGATGELFFGEGSRLTVL.

This clonotype showed up just a few times. The chain employs TRBV5-1 and TRBJ2-3; no clear D. CDR1 and CDR2 from the germline V gene are SGHRS and YFSETQ. The CDR3 has 14 amino acids. V was pared by 4 bases and J by 2 bases, with 11 bases between. The CDR3 DNA follows: TGCGCCAGCAGCCCCGCCGCCCTCACAGATACGCAGTATTTT. This sequence encodes CASSPAALTDTQYF.

This clonotype was recorded a few times. The rearrangement joins TRBV7-9 to TRBJ2-3; D may correspond to TRBD1 or TRBD2 (5 bases each). The CDR3 extends over 11 amino acids. Germline V CDR1 and CDR2: SEHNR, FQNEAQ (reference sequence). V lost 5 bases and J 9 bases, leaving 9 bases between the germline ends. Written as DNA, the CDR3 is TGTGCCAGCAGCCCTGGGACCACGCAGTATTTT. It specifies CASSPGTTQYF. Looking up the rest from reference TRBV7-9 and TRBJ2-3 gives the full variable domain: DTGVSQNPRHKITKRGQNVTFRCDPISEHNRLYWYRQTLGQGPEFLTYFQNEAQLEKSRLLSDRFSAERPKGSFSTLEIQRTEQGDSAMYLCASSPGTTQYFGPGTRLTVL.

This clonotype came up a few times. This chain connects TRBV9 to TRBJ2-1; TRBD2 matches at 11 bases. Germline V gene data show CDR1 as SGDLS and CDR2 as YYNGEE. Trimming at V came to 2 bases and at J to 3 bases, leaving 4 bases not matched to a gene. The CDR3 is 16 amino acids. The CDR3 spells CASSVDSGGVYNEQFF. Here the CDR3 DNA reads TGTGCCAGCAGCGTGGATAGCGGGGGGGTCTACAATGAGCAGTTCTTC.

The chain links TRBV11-2 to TRBJ2-5; D is tentatively TRBD1 or TRBD2 (5 bases each). CDR1 and CDR2 (germline): SGHAT, FQNNGV. The CDR3 is 14 residues long. V lost 3 bases and J lost 4, with 12 bases in between. Written as DNA, the CDR3 is TGTGCCAGCAGCTTCATCCGGGGCCCAGAGACCCAGTACTTC. Translated, it gives CASSFIRGPETQYF.

This chain connects TRBV4-1 to TRBJ1-4; 7 bases agree with TRBD1. V shed 0 bases, J shed 8 bases, and the junction held 6 bases outside the gene matches. Germline CDR1 reads MGHRA; CDR2 reads YSYEKL. The CDR3 loop spans 15 amino acids. CDR3: CASSQETGWREKLFF. As DNA, the CDR3 is TGCGCCAGCAGCCAAGAGACAGGGTGGCGAGAAAAACTGTTTTTT.

This sequence joins TRBV20-1 and TRBJ2-3, with 12 bases aligning to TRBD2. The germline gives CDR1 DFQATT, CDR2 SNEGSKA (reference sequence). V lost 0 bases, J lost 1 base, and 5 bases stayed unmatched. This CDR3 region has 17 residues. The chain's CDR3 is CSARDSASGGGTDTQYF. The DNA of the CDR3 is TGCAGTGCTAGAGATTCGGCTAGCGGGGGGGGCACAGATACGCAGTATTTT.

This chain connects TRBV4-1 to TRBJ2-3; TRBD2 matches 10 bases. CDR1 is MGHRA and CDR2 is YSYEKL in the germline V gene. The CDR3 runs 17 residues. V lost 0 bases, J lost 7 bases, and 10 bases stayed unmatched. For the CDR3, the DNA is TGCGCCAGCAGCCAAGATATCCGGCTAGCGGGGGAATATACGCAGTATTTT. This codes for CASSQDIRLAGEYTQYF.

The chain uses TRBV7-2 and TRBJ1-4, with D tentatively TRBD1 (5 bases). The CDR3 extends over 14 amino acids. Deletions cut 5 bases from V and 8 bases from J, with 15 bases between. Germline V gives CDR1 SGHTA, CDR2 FQGNSA. In DNA, the CDR3 is TGTGCCAGCAGCCCTGGGGGGGTAGGGGAAAAACTGTTTTTT. As protein: CASSPGGVGEKLFF.

The rearrangement joins TRBV20-1 to TRBJ2-1; 9 bases map to TRBD1. V lost 2 bases, J lost 7 bases, and 6 bases stayed unmatched. The germline gives CDR1 DFQATT, CDR2 SNEGSKA (reference sequence). The CDR3 spans 14 residues. CDR3 protein: CSARSGQGRNEQFF. The CDR3 coding sequence is TGCAGTGCTAGATCAGGACAGGGGAGGAATGAGCAGTTCTTC.

J is TRBJ2-3 and V is TRBV12-3 or TRBV12-4, with no clear D. Between the trimmed V and J ends, which lost 5 bases and 0 bases, there was a span of 15 bases. This CDR3 comprises 16 residues. As DNA, the CDR3 is TGTGCCAGCAGTCCCCGAGGAGCTGCTAGCACAGATACGCAGTATTTT. Residues: CASSPRGAASTDTQYF.

The table lists this clonotype with a few counts. V usage is TRBV2 and J usage is TRBJ2-1; D is ambiguous. CDR1 SNHLY and CDR2 FYNNEI come from the germline V gene. The CDR3 consists of 12 residues. The V end lost 1 base, the J end lost 9 bases, and 7 bases lay between the germline ends. CDR3 protein: CASSEVRGEQFF. CDR3 in DNA: TGTGCCAGCAGTGAAGTTCGTGGTGAGCAGTTCTTC. The entire variable domain, with the rest obtained from reference TRBV2 and TRBJ2-1, is as follows: EPEVTQTPSHQVTQMGQEVILRCVPISNHLYFYWYRQILGQKVEFLVSFYNNEISEKSEIFDDQFSVERPDGSNFTLKIRSTKLEDSAMYFCASSEVRGEQFFGPGTRLTVL.

Remarks on this clonotype: Given a much more abundant clone one base away, this may be a read error. The chain uses TRBV24-1 and TRBJ2-2; D possibly corresponds to TRBD2 (5 bases). Germline values: CDR1 KGHDR, CDR2 SFDVKD. Deletions cut 6 bases from V and 5 bases from J, with 9 bases between. The CDR3 spans 13 residues. CDR3 protein: CATSYWETGELFF. CDR3 DNA: TGTGCCACCAGTTATTGGGAGACCGGGGAGCTGTTTTTT.